This T cell receptor beta chain comes out of a study of T-cell memory formation after mild COVID-19. Losses at the gene ends were 3 bases for V and 9 bases for J; bases not matched to a gene: 7. This CDR3 region has 13 residues. Germline loops: CDR1 DFQATT, CDR2 SNEGSKA (reference sequence). This clonotype was observed at least ten times. The antigen is not known. Study-wide results and limits: Among clones contracting day 15 to 85, CD4/CD8 was balanced, whereas later expanders leaned CD4+. Clonal second-wave expansions that peaked on day 37 had unconfirmed SARS-CoV-2 specificity. Shrinking CD4+ clones were chiefly CM and EM; CD8+ ones were chiefly EMRA.

TCR alpha and TCR beta cDNA libraries carrying sample barcodes and UMIs were produced by 5'RACE using constant-segment primers. TCRdb reprocessed the 5' RACE reads with MiXCR, giving one entry per CDR3 protein. In the table there are some 350,000 distinct CDR3 sequences, roughly 13% of which are singletons. The genes are TRBV20-1 and TRBJ2-1; 8 positions agree with TRBD2. This TCR derives from a man between 18 and 29 years old who had mild COVID-19 (a few samples of this study predate the infection). Cell type and time point are not known. The sample comprised PBMCs or a T cell subset sorted from them (not recorded which). The CDR3 sequence: CSASRGLVGEQFF. The CDR3 DNA follows: TGCAGTGCTAGTCGGGGACTAGTGGGTGAGCAGTTCTTC.